This T cell receptor (beta chain) is from a study of blood T cell repertoires in COVID-19. Study-level information: The analysed material was cDNA or gDNA that came from T cells, B-cell-depleted T cells, or PBMCs.

TCRdb's table, derived via immunoSEQ multiplex PCR, lists solely in-frame clones and lacks some. The data hold 240,000 or so clones, with 70% to 90% observed a single time. This clone was seen a handful of times. The J segment lost 4 bases and the V segment lost 4 bases, leaving 10 bases of the junction unmatched. The CDR3 consists of 16 residues. Per the germline V gene, CDR1 is KGHDR and CDR2 is SFDVKD. Participant age was about 18 to 89 years, and participants resided in fewer than 25 US areas. The chain uses TRBV24-1 and TRBJ1-2; 8 positions match TRBD1. Sequencing was done on a sample of PBMCs or T cells enriched from blood (not recorded which). The receptor was derived from a man aged 50-60 years who had been exposed to COVID-19. The CDR3 region has the DNA TGTGCCACCAGTGACACCCAGACAGGGGAAGTCTATGGCTACACCTTC. Its protein is CATSDTQTGEVYGYTF.